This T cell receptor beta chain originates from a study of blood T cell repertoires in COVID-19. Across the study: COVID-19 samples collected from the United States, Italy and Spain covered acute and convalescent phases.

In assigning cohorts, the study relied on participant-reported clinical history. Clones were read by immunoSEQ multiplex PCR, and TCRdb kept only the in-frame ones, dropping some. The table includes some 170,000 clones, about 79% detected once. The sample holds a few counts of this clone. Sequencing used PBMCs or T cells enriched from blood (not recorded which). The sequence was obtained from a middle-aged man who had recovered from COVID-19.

The CDR3 sequence: CASSQRRWSGGGNEQFF. The DNA of the CDR3 is TGTGCCAGCAGCCAACGCCGATGGAGCGGGGGCGGCAATGAGCAGTTCTTC. This chain joins TRBV14 and TRBJ2-1; 8 bases match TRBD2. Germline CDR1 and CDR2: SGHDN and FVKESK. Trimming removed 2 bases from V and 6 bases from J; junction bases left unmatched: 12. The length of the CDR3 is 17 residues.